This TCR beta chain was documented in a study of T-cell memory formation after mild COVID-19 (dated by TCRdb to the early 2020s). In the study overall: TCR sequence clusters from the two donors were largely donor specific. Longitudinal TCRalpha and TCRbeta repertoire sequencing tracked T-cell clones expanding and contracting after mild COVID-19 in a couple of donors. The cohort was made up of two young adult volunteers, one female and one male, who were previously healthy.

This clonotype has ten or more counts. The clone's antigen remains unknown. Base qualities are missing; no much larger clone stands one base away. V lost 7 bases and J lost 3 bases, and the count of bases not matched to a germline gene is 7. Measured from the cysteine to the phenylalanine, the CDR3 is 14 residues long. Only CDR3 DNA remains: 42 bases, in frame from the first base. PBMCs were isolated by Ficoll-Paque density gradient centrifugation. TCRdb names Illumina NovaSeq 6000 as the instrument used. Using 5'RACE with constant-segment primers, TCRalpha and TCRbeta cDNA libraries were constructed, with sample barcodes and unique molecular identifiers added in the process. RNA was extracted from every sample with Trizol reagent. Amplification of the libraries took two PCR steps, and the second step added a second sample barcode plus Illumina TruSeq adapters. Libraries were sequenced on an Illumina NovaSeq with 2 x 150 bp paired-end reads. As for the authors' bioinformatics: Demultiplexing of reads and collapsing into UMI-guided consensus sequences were performed with migec v1.2.7. Using mixcr v2.1.11, UMI consensuses were aligned to TRA and TRB V and J templates and then assembled into clonotypes. A clonotype was counted as expanded or contracted only when both edgeR and NoisET called the clonotype significant, with the noise models trained on biological replicates. edgeR calls used a false discovery rate-adjusted p below 0.01 and a log2 fold-change threshold of 1. As an exploratory analysis of dynamics, max-normalized trajectories of the 1000 most abundant clonotypes were examined with PCA combined with hierarchical clustering. Separately sequenced CD4+ and CD8+ repertoires were used to assign a CD4 or CD8 phenotype to each responding clone. Through fastp at Q25 and MiXCR, TCRdb rebuilt clones from the public reads, retaining in-frame beta chains. Entries that share a CDR3 protein sequence are merged under the most common genes and DNA. TCRdb, not the authors, supplied the V and J calls. This sample is represented by 450,000 to 650,000 distinct CDR3 sequences; more than 15% of them were singletons. The ten biggest clones cover 9.5% to 15% of the sample.

Beyond this particular receptor, the publication reports: Contracting CD4+ clones were located mainly in the CM and EM memory subsets, whereas CD8+ clones were found to be enriched in EMRA. Some responding clones were detected in pre-infection memory, suggesting pre-existing cross-reactive memory T cells joined the SARS-CoV-2 response. Only a couple of mild cases were covered in the study, and larger cohorts including severe cases with pre-infection samples were considered necessary. Balanced CD4/CD8 phenotypes were observed for clones contracting from day 15 to 85, whereas a bias towards CD4+ was observed for a second wave of clones expanding from day 15 to 37. SARS-CoV-2 specificity of the second-wave clones peaking on day 37 was not confirmed.

The sequencing input was PBMCs or a T cell subset sorted from them (not recorded which). The TCR comes from an adult woman who had mild COVID-19 (a few samples of this study predate the infection). The sample titles of this study are shuffled in the database, so cell type and time point are left out; the donor was told from shared clones. The rearrangement combines TRBV12-3 or TRBV12-4 with TRBJ2-3, with TRBD1 identical over 7 junction bases. The DNA is TGTGCCAGCACCAGACAGGGTTCGACAGATACGCAGTATTTT. Translated, it gives CASTRQGSTDTQYF.